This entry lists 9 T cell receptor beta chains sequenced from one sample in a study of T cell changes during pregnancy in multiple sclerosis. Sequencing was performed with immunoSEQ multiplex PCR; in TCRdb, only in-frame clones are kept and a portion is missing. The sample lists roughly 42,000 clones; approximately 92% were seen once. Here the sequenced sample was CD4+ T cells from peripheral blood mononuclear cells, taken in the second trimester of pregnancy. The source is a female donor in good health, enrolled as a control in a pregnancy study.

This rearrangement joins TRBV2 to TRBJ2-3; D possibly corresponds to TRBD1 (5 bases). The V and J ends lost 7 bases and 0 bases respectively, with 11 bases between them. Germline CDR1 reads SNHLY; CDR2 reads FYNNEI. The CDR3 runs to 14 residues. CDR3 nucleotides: TGTGCCAGCAAGGGGCCTATGAGCACAGATACGCAGTATTTT. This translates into CASKGPMSTDTQYF.

CDR3 protein: CASNQGPYSNQPQHF. The CDR3 DNA reads TGTGCCAGCAATCAGGGTCCCTATAGCAATCAGCCCCAGCATTTT. This chain links TRBV6-1 with TRBJ1-5; D perhaps matches TRBD1 (5 bases). The V gene's germline CDR1 is MNHNS and CDR2 SASEGT. The V gene lost 7 bases and the J gene lost 0 bases, with 13 bases spanning the gap. This CDR3 is built from 15 residues.

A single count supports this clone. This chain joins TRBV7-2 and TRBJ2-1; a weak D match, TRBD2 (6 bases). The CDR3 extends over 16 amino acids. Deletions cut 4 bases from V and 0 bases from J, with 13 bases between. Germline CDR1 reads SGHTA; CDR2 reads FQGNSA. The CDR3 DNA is TGTGCCAGCAGCTCCATAGCGGAGAGCTCCTACAATGAGCAGTTCTTC. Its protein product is CASSSIAESSYNEQFF. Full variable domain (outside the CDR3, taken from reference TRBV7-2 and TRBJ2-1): GAGVSQSPSNKVTEKGKDVELRCDPISGHTALYWYRQSLGQGLEFLIYFQGNSAPDKSGLPSDRFSAERTGGSVSTLTIQRTQQEDSAVYLCASSSIAESSYNEQFFGPGTRLTVL.

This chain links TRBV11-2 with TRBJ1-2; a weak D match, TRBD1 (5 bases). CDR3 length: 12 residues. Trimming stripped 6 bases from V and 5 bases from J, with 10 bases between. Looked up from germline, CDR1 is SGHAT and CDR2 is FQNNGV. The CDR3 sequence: CASSAGFYGYTF. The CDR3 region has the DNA TGTGCCAGCAGTGCAGGGTTTTATGGCTACACCTTC.

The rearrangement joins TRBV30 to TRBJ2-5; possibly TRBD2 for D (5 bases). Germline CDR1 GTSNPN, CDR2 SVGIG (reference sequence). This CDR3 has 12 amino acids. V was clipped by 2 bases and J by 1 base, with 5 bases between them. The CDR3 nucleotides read TGTGCCTGGAGTCGGGGCCAAGAGACCCAGTACTTC. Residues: CAWSRGQETQYF.

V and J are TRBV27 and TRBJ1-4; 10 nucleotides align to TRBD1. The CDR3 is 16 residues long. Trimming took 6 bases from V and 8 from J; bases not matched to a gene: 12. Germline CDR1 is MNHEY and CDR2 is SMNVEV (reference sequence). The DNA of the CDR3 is TGTGCCAGCAGCTCCCCCGGGACAGGGGTCGGGGAAAAACTGTTTTTT. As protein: CASSSPGTGVGEKLFF.

This CDR3 reads CASSFLRTEAFF. The CDR3 DNA sequence: TGTGCCAGCAGTTTCCTGCGCACTGAAGCTTTCTTT. The chain links TRBV28 to TRBJ1-1; D call uncertain. Germline CDR1 is MDHEN and CDR2 is SYDVKM. The CDR3 spans 12 residues. Deletions cut 3 bases from V and 4 bases from J, with 6 bases between.

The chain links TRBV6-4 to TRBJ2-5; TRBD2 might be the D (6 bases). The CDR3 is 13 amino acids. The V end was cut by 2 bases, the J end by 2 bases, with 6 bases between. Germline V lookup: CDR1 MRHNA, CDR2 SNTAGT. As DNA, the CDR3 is TGTGCCAGCAGTGACGGGACTCAAGAGACCCAGTACTTC. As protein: CASSDGTQETQYF.

DNA for the CDR3: TGTGCCACCAGCAGAGATGCGGGTGGCGGGACGCACCAGGGCGAGCAGTACTTC. This translates into CATSRDAGGGTHQGEQYF. V usage is TRBV15 and J usage is TRBJ2-7; D perhaps matches TRBD2 (6 bases). CDR3 size: 18 residues. V was trimmed by 0 bases and J by 6 bases, leaving 24 bases between them. Germline V gene lookup returns CDR1 LNHNV and CDR2 YYDKDF (reference sequence).